The 9 T cell receptor beta chains presented below share a single source sample, sequenced in a study of blood T cell repertoires in COVID-19. Using immunoSEQ multiplex PCR, the repertoire was profiled, and TCRdb retains in-frame clones only, with some absent. The table lists 250,000 or so clones, less than 90% of them singletons. The source material was peripheral blood. The receptors shown here come from a man in his 60s with acute or convalescent COVID-19.

The V and J genes are TRBV30 and TRBJ1-6; perhaps TRBD1 as D (6 bases). Per germline, CDR1 GTSNPN and CDR2 SVGIG (reference sequence). The CDR3 covers 17 residues. Trimming shortened V by 3 bases and J by 7 bases, and 22 bases separated the two germline ends. The CDR3: CAWSHRGGPVTNSPLHF. The CDR3 region has the DNA TGTGCCTGGAGCCATAGGGGGGGCCCCGTAACAAATTCACCCCTCCACTTT. The whole variable domain, filled in from reference TRBV30 and TRBJ1-6, reads SQTIHQWPATLVQPVGSPLSLECTVEGTSNPNLYWYRQAAGRGLQLLFYSVGIGQISSEVPQNLSASRPQDRQFILSSKKLLLSDSGFYLCAWSHRGGPVTNSPLHFGNGTRLTVT.

V is TRBV5-4 and J is TRBJ2-2, with 10 bases aligning to TRBD2. The V gene's germline CDR1 is SGHNT and CDR2 YYREEE (reference sequence). The CDR3 sequence is 16 residues long. J gave up 7 bases and V 4 bases, and 10 bases lay outside the gene matches. In DNA, the CDR3 is TGTGCCAGCAGCCCTGGTCTAGCGGGAGCAAACGGGGAGCTGTTTTTT. This gives the protein CASSPGLAGANGELFF.

This chain joins TRBV4-2 and TRBJ2-1; 8 bases align to TRBD2. The trim removed 1 base at V and 2 bases at J, leaving 1 base unmatched. The CDR3 runs to 15 residues. From germline, CDR1 is LGHNA and CDR2 YNFKEQ. The CDR3 here is CASSQVGLAYNEQFF. CDR3 in DNA: TGTGCCAGCAGCCAAGTGGGACTAGCCTACAATGAGCAGTTCTTC.

The sample holds one count of this clone. This chain joins TRBV7-2 and TRBJ2-5, with 9 bases identical to TRBD1. The V segment lost 2 bases and the J segment 5 bases; nucleotides outside the gene matches: 3. Germline V gives CDR1 SGHTA, CDR2 FQGNSA. CDR3 length equals 14 residues. CDR3 DNA sequence: TGTGCCAGCAGCTTAAACAGGGGGCCCGAGACCCAGTACTTC. It is translated as CASSLNRGPETQYF. Supplemented by reference TRBV7-2 and TRBJ2-5, the full variable domain reads GAGVSQSPSNKVTEKGKDVELRCDPISGHTALYWYRQSLGQGLEFLIYFQGNSAPDKSGLPSDRFSAERTGGSVSTLTIQRTQQEDSAVYLCASSLNRGPETQYFGPGTRLLVL.

V and J are TRBV2 and TRBJ2-1; possibly TRBD1 for D (6 bases). The germline V gene encodes CDR1 SNHLY and CDR2 FYNNEI. V was cut by 4 bases and J by 0 bases, with 10 bases left in between. This CDR3 has 15 amino acids. CDR3 residues: CASSVDRSSYNEQFF. CDR3 coding DNA: TGTGCCAGCAGTGTTGACAGGTCCTCCTACAATGAGCAGTTCTTC. Combining the CDR3 with reference TRBV2 and TRBJ2-1 gives the whole variable domain EPEVTQTPSHQVTQMGQEVILRCVPISNHLYFYWYRQILGQKVEFLVSFYNNEISEKSEIFDDQFSVERPDGSNFTLKIRSTKLEDSAMYFCASSVDRSSYNEQFFGPGTRLTVL.

The V call is TRBV7-8, the J call TRBJ1-5; maybe TRBD1 (6 bases). Germline V gene data show CDR1 as SGHVS and CDR2 as FQNEAQ. Trimming stripped 5 bases from V and 4 bases from J, with 18 bases between. There are 16 residues in the CDR3. CDR3: CASSRGAGNRNQPQHF. In nucleotides, the CDR3 is TGTGCCAGCAGCCGGGGGGCAGGGAACCGGAATCAGCCCCAGCATTTT.

The chain recombines TRBV11-1 with TRBJ2-7; 8 bases line up with TRBD1. J lost 1 base, V lost 6 bases, and 5 bases had no gene match. Germline V lookup: CDR1 SGHAT, CDR2 FQDESV (reference sequence). The CDR3 runs to 14 residues. The CDR3 is CASSAGTGSYEQYF. CDR3 coding DNA: TGTGCCAGCAGTGCCGGGACAGGATCCTACGAGCAGTACTTC.

This chain joins TRBV19 and TRBJ1-5; 7 positions agree with TRBD1. CDR3 size: 21 residues. J lost 3 bases, V lost 5 bases, and 25 bases had no gene match. The germline V gene encodes CDR1 LNHDA and CDR2 SQIVND (reference sequence). The CDR3 DNA reads TGTGCCAGTAGTCCGAAAACCCGTGACAGGGTGAGAATAGGTGACAATCAGCCCCAGCATTTT. Translating gives CASSPKTRDRVRIGDNQPQHF.

The chain joins TRBV11-1 to TRBJ2-1, with D maybe TRBD2 (6 bases). The V and J ends lost 4 bases and 5 bases respectively, with 15 bases between them. CDR3 length: 15 amino acids. Germline CDR1 and CDR2: SGHAT and FQDESV (reference sequence). The CDR3 DNA is TGTGCCAGCAGCTATAGCGGAAACCACCACAATGAGCAGTTCTTC. Amino acids: CASSYSGNHHNEQFF.